These 26 T cell receptor beta chains share one sample of origin, sequenced in a study of T cell repertoires in cytomegalovirus infection. TCRdb recomputed calls from the reads with MiXCR, one row per CDR3 protein. There are roughly 70,000 distinct CDR3 sequences in the sample; approximately 22% occur only once, and about 72% lies in the top ten. No cognate antigen is known for these TCRs. The sample here was CD8+ T cells from cultured PBMCs, taken from culture after CMV antigen stimulation. All receptors derive from a human donor in good health (CMV status not recorded). Some clones in this sample may be carry-over from other donors' samples.

V and J are TRBV20-1 and TRBJ1-1, with D hard to call. Germline assignment: CDR1 DFQATT and CDR2 SNEGSKA (reference sequence). V was pared by 4 bases and J by 4 bases, with 10 bases between. The CDR3 is 12 amino acids. CDR3 sequence: CSANDALTEAFF. The CDR3 DNA is TGCAGTGCTAATGACGCCCTCACTGAAGCTTTCTTT.

This clonotype has only a few counts. The chain carries TRBV27 and TRBJ1-1, with D possibly matching TRBD1 (6 bases). Germline assignment: CDR1 MNHEY and CDR2 SMNVEV (reference sequence). This CDR3 has 14 amino acids. V lost 6 bases and J lost 0, with 11 bases in between. The CDR3 region has the DNA TGTGCCAGCAGCCAGGGGTTAATGAACACTGAAGCTTTCTTT. It specifies CASSQGLMNTEAFF.

This sequence joins TRBV7-3 and TRBJ2-2, with D perhaps TRBD2 (7 bases). V dropped 1 base and J dropped 3 bases, with 12 bases sitting between them. The CDR3 extends over 16 amino acids. CDR1 is SGHTA and CDR2 is FQGTGA in the germline V gene. The CDR3 DNA reads as TGTGCCAGCAGCTTAAGGGGGGGACATTACACCGGGGAGCTGTTTTTT. It is translated as CASSLRGGHYTGELFF.

V and J are TRBV6-4 and TRBJ2-1, with 7 positions matching TRBD2. This CDR3 is 14 amino acids long. V gave up 3 bases and J gave up 9 bases; unmatched junction bases: 8. The germline CDR1 and CDR2 sequences are MRHNA and SNTAGT. CDR3 sequence: CASSEGGRESEQFF. The CDR3 DNA follows: TGTGCCAGCAGTGAGGGTGGGAGGGAGAGTGAGCAGTTCTTC.

This clonotype appeared a few times. V and J are TRBV7-6 and TRBJ2-1; 12 nucleotides agree with TRBD2. V gave up 0 bases and J gave up 7 bases; unmatched junction bases: 10. Germline V gene sequence: CDR1 SGHVS, CDR2 FNYEAQ. The CDR3 covers 18 residues. CDR3 loop: CASSLAGSLAGGLNEQFF. The CDR3 DNA sequence: TGTGCCAGCAGCTTAGCAGGATCACTAGCGGGGGGACTAAATGAGCAGTTCTTC.

The chain uses TRBV6-5 and TRBJ1-1; D is perhaps TRBD1 (6 bases). Trimming stripped 7 bases from V and 3 bases from J, with 15 bases between. Looked up from germline, CDR1 is MNHEY and CDR2 is SVGAGI. This CDR3 spans 14 amino acids. The CDR3 loop is CASTYLQGYTEAFF. In DNA form, the CDR3 reads TGTGCCAGCACCTATTTACAGGGCTACACTGAAGCTTTCTTT.

The chain has TRBV9 and TRBJ2-1, with 10 positions matching TRBD2. V gave up 4 bases and J gave up 3 bases; unmatched junction bases: 4. Looked up from germline, CDR1 is SGDLS and CDR2 is YYNGEE. CDR3 length equals 15 residues. The CDR3 DNA reads as TGTGCCAGCAGCCAAATAGCGGGGGGCTACAATGAGCAGTTCTTC. Protein: CASSQIAGGYNEQFF.

The gene calls are TRBV6-5 and TRBJ1-1; 10 bases match TRBD1. This CDR3 has 14 amino acids. With 5 bases clipped from V and 7 bases from J, the junction kept 7 bases outside the gene matches. The germline V gene has CDR1 MNHEY and CDR2 SVGAGI. The CDR3 protein is CASSNPRTGGEAFF. The CDR3 nucleotides read TGTGCCAGCAGTAACCCTAGGACAGGGGGTGAAGCTTTCTTT.

The chain is built from TRBV12-3 or TRBV12-4 and TRBJ2-1; no firm D call. The CDR3 loop spans 11 amino acids. With 3 bases removed from V and 8 bases from J, the gap between germline ends came to 5 bases. The CDR3 protein is CASSFGYEQFF. The CDR3 DNA reads TGTGCCAGCAGTTTCGGATATGAGCAGTTCTTC.

V is TRBV7-9 and J is TRBJ1-5, with D maybe TRBD1 (6 bases). CDR3 size: 14 residues. V shed 5 bases and J shed 7 bases, with 15 bases lying between them. Germline V CDR1 and CDR2: SEHNR, FQNEAQ (reference sequence). CDR3 in DNA: TGTGCCAGCAGCGTGGGACATGGGAGGCAGCCCCAGCATTTT. It specifies CASSVGHGRQPQHF. The full variable domain, in which reference TRBV7-9 and TRBJ1-5 provide the parts outside the CDR3, is DTGVSQNPRHKITKRGQNVTFRCDPISEHNRLYWYRQTLGQGPEFLTYFQNEAQLEKSRLLSDRFSAERPKGSFSTLEIQRTEQGDSAMYLCASSVGHGRQPQHFGDGTRLSIL.

This clonotype was counted a few times. The CDR3 loop reads CASSLEGSNQPQHF. Written as DNA, the CDR3 is TGTGCCAGCAGCTTAGAGGGTAGCAATCAGCCCCAGCATTTT. The rearrangement joins TRBV7-9 to TRBJ1-5; D unresolved. This CDR3 comprises 14 residues. Trimming pared 1 base from V and 0 bases from J, leaving 4 bases between. The germline V gene has CDR1 SEHNR and CDR2 FQNEAQ (reference sequence).

This chain joins TRBV12-3 or TRBV12-4 and TRBJ1-3, with 9 bases aligning to TRBD1. The CDR3 runs to 15 residues. Trimming at V came to 3 bases and at J to 3 bases, leaving 3 bases not matched to a gene. The CDR3 loop reads CASSFGTGIGNTIYF. The CDR3, as DNA: TGTGCCAGCAGTTTCGGGACAGGGATTGGAAACACCATATATTTT.

This clonotype has more than one count but fewer than ten. This chain links TRBV5-1 with TRBJ2-7, with D perhaps matching TRBD1 (6 bases). This CDR3 contains 14 residues. V was pared by 0 bases and J by 5 bases, with 12 bases between. Germline loops: CDR1 SGHRS, CDR2 YFSETQ. CDR3 DNA: TGCGCCAGCAGCTTGGCCGCGGCAGGGGACGAGCAGTACTTC. Protein: CASSLAAAGDEQYF.

This sequence joins TRBV11-2 and TRBJ1-1, with D possibly being TRBD1 (5 bases). CDR1 SGHAT and CDR2 FQNNGV come from the germline V gene. This CDR3 spans 18 amino acids. Trimming took off 6 bases at V and 0 bases at J, with 23 bases between the two ends. CDR3 region: CASSLPSGRTNMNTEAFF. DNA for the CDR3: TGTGCCAGCAGTCTTCCCTCGGGACGGACTAATATGAACACTGAAGCTTTCTTT.

A few counts support this clonotype. The rearrangement links TRBV7-8 to TRBJ2-1, with unresolved D. The CDR3 sequence is 12 residues long. The V end lost 3 bases, the J end lost 6 bases, and 6 bases lay between the germline ends. Per germline, CDR1 SGHVS and CDR2 FQNEAQ. The CDR3 bases are TGTGCCAGCAGCTTTCAGAGCAATGAGCAGTTCTTC. Translated: CASSFQSNEQFF.

This clonotype appeared a few times. V usage is TRBV19 and J usage is TRBJ1-1; 7 bases line up with TRBD1. Per the germline V gene, CDR1 is LNHDA and CDR2 is SQIVND (reference sequence). The CDR3 spans 15 residues. V was pared by 5 bases and J by 5 bases, with 11 bases of the junction left unmatched. CDR3 region: CASSPPGRGKTEAFF. CDR3 DNA: TGTGCCAGTAGTCCCCCGGGCAGGGGGAAAACTGAAGCTTTCTTT.

The chain combines TRBV2 with TRBJ2-7, with unresolved D. The CDR3 contains 13 residues. CDR1 and CDR2 (germline): SNHLY, FYNNEI. V was trimmed by 7 bases and J by 0 bases, leaving 10 bases between them. CDR3 region: CASTDGRSYEQYF. The CDR3 nucleotides are TGTGCCAGCACAGATGGACGCTCCTACGAGCAGTACTTC.

This clonotype came up a few times. The rearrangement joins TRBV12-3 or TRBV12-4 to TRBJ1-1, with D possibly being TRBD1 (6 bases). CDR3 length: 13 amino acids. V was shortened by 1 base and J by 3 bases, with 6 bases between the two germline ends. CDR3 amino acids: CASSLGTDTEAFF. The CDR3 DNA sequence: TGTGCCAGCAGTTTAGGGACAGACACTGAAGCTTTCTTT.

This chain links TRBV11-2 with TRBJ2-3; D assignment may be TRBD1 or TRBD2 (5 bases each). With 2 bases removed from V and 2 bases from J, the gap between germline ends came to 17 bases. The germline gives CDR1 SGHAT, CDR2 FQNNGV. The CDR3 has 17 amino acids. This chain's CDR3 is CASSLRSPGRLTDTQYF. CDR3 DNA: TGTGCCAGCAGCTTAAGGTCCCCGGGGCGGCTCACAGATACGCAGTATTTT.

V is TRBV20-1 and J is TRBJ2-1; 11 nucleotides line up with TRBD2. With V trimmed by 1 base and J by 7 bases, 6 bases remained unmatched. This CDR3 spans 15 amino acids. CDR1 and CDR2 (germline): DFQATT, SNEGSKA (reference sequence). The CDR3 sequence is CSARGLAGGLNEQFF. DNA for the CDR3: TGCAGTGCTAGAGGATTAGCGGGGGGGCTAAATGAGCAGTTCTTC.

This clonotype was observed a handful of times. The chain is built from TRBV12-3 or TRBV12-4 and TRBJ2-7, with D possibly matching TRBD1 (6 bases). V dropped 5 bases and J dropped 4 bases, with 12 bases sitting between them. The CDR3 is 13 amino acids. DNA of the CDR3: TGTGCCAGCAGTGGCTTCCAGGGGTACGAGCAGTACTTC. The encoded protein is CASSGFQGYEQYF.

There are many counts of this clonotype. The V and J genes are TRBV4-1 and TRBJ2-1; 11 nucleotides agree with TRBD2. Looked up from germline, CDR1 is MGHRA and CDR2 is YSYEKL. The CDR3 has 20 residues. V lost 0 bases, J lost 0 bases, and 10 bases stayed unmatched. The CDR3 reads CASSQDGSLAGGISYNEQFF. In DNA, the CDR3 is TGCGCCAGCAGCCAAGATGGGAGTCTAGCGGGGGGCATCTCCTACAATGAGCAGTTCTTC.

The chain has TRBV6-1 and TRBJ2-7; no definite D call. Germline loops: CDR1 MNHNS, CDR2 SASEGT. V was trimmed by 6 bases and J by 0 bases, leaving 3 bases between them. This CDR3 has 11 residues. The CDR3 sequence is CASRTSYEQYF. As DNA, the CDR3 is TGTGCCAGCAGGACCTCCTACGAGCAGTACTTC.

The rearrangement links TRBV4-3 to TRBJ1-2, with 8 nucleotides matching TRBD1. Germline V gene sequence: CDR1 LGHNA, CDR2 YSLEER. The trim removed 3 bases at V and 6 bases at J, leaving 6 bases unmatched. The CDR3 is 14 residues long. The DNA of the CDR3 is TGCGCCAGCAGCCACCTAGGACAGGGCAATGGCTACACCTTC. This gives the protein CASSHLGQGNGYTF.

The chain carries TRBV4-3 and TRBJ1-5; D may be TRBD1 (6 bases). Germline V gene data show CDR1 as LGHNA and CDR2 as YSLEER. V lost 0 bases and J 5 bases, leaving 11 bases between the germline ends. The length of the CDR3 is 15 residues. As DNA, the CDR3 is TGCGCCAGCAGCCAAGATGGGGGCGAATATCAGCCCCAGCATTTT. Translated, it gives CASSQDGGEYQPQHF.

J is TRBJ2-7 and V is TRBV25-1, with D maybe TRBD1 (5 bases). Trimming took off 3 bases at V and 1 base at J, with 7 bases between the two ends. Germline V gene lookup returns CDR1 MGHDK and CDR2 SYGVNS. This CDR3 is built from 13 residues. The chain's CDR3 is CASSDRTSYEQYF. The CDR3 nucleotides read TGTGCCAGCAGTGATCGGACATCCTACGAGCAGTACTTC.